This T cell receptor beta chain was found in a study of blood T cell repertoires in COVID-19. About the study: COVID-19 samples collected from the United States, Italy and Spain covered acute and convalescent phases. T cells, B-cell-depleted T cells, or PBMCs supplied cDNA or gDNA.

Assay: immunoSEQ multiplex PCR; the TCRdb copy retains only in-frame clones and omits some. The sample holds 500,000 or so clones, about nine tenths seen once. V trimming: 8 bases; J trimming: 4 bases; junction bases outside the gene matches: 4. CDR1 MDHEN and CDR2 SYDVKM come from the germline V gene. There are 12 residues in the CDR3. This clone was counted a few times. Sequencing was done on a sample of PBMCs or T cells enriched from blood (not recorded which). V usage is TRBV28 and J usage is TRBJ1-1; 7 nucleotides line up with TRBD1. This clonotype originated in a woman aged 18-29 years who had recovered from COVID-19. This CDR3 reads CASATGLTEAFF. The CDR3 region has the DNA TGTGCCAGCGCGACAGGGCTCACTGAAGCTTTCTTT.